These T cell receptor beta chains were read from a single sample in a study of blood T cell repertoires in COVID-19. Libraries were prepared by immunoSEQ multiplex PCR; TCRdb keeps only in-frame clonotypes and omits some of them. Among under 95,000 clones listed, 88% were seen once. Sequenced sample: peripheral blood. The receptors come from a human donor in a cohort sampled during active COVID-19. Each CDR3 is given with its conserved first and last residue. D genes are given only for firm matches. Where a row states a size, it is once, few, many or the class of an expanded clone; other rows omit it.

TRBD2	TRBJ2-2	TRBV4-2	16	once	TGTGCCAGCAGCCAAGAATTGTGGGAGGGTACCGGGGAGCTGTTTTTT	CASSQELWEGTGELFF
-	TRBJ2-3	TRBV11-2	11	once	TGTGCCAGCAGTCTTAAAGATACGCAGTATTTT	CASSLKDTQYF
-	TRBJ2-3	TRBV6-5	15	-	TGTGCCAGCAGGGGTCTAGAACTGCGCACAGATACGCAGTATTTT	CASRGLELRTDTQYF
-	TRBJ2-5	TRBV28	12	-	TGTGCCAGCAGTTCCAACGGGGAGACCCAGTACTTC	CASSSNGETQYF
TRBD2	TRBJ2-3	TRBV5-1	15	-	TGCGCCAGCAGGGAGGAGCGGGGCTTCACAGATACGCAGTATTTT	CASREERGFTDTQYF
TRBD1	TRBJ2-2	TRBV10-3	15	-	TGTGCCTCGACGGGGTCAGGGGGCAGAACCGGGGAGCTGTTTTTT	CASTGSGGRTGELFF
TRBD2	TRBJ2-1	TRBV6-2/TRBV6-3	14	-	TGTGCCAGCCGTTTAGCGGGAGGGCCGAATGAGCAGTTCTTC	CASRLAGGPNEQFF
-	TRBJ2-7	TRBV2	16	-	TGTGCCAGCAGTGAAGCGGCGGGAACCTACTGGGGCGAGCAGTACTTC	CASSEAAGTYWGEQYF
TRBD1	TRBJ2-4	TRBV6-2/TRBV6-3	17	-	TGTGCCAGCAGTTACCCGGGGACAGGGATAGCCAAAAACATTCAGTACTTC	CASSYPGTGIAKNIQYF
-	TRBJ2-7	TRBV14	14	-	TGTGCCAGCAGCCACCTGACAGGTTCCTACGAGCAGTACTTC	CASSHLTGSYEQYF
TRBD2	TRBJ2-1	TRBV11-2	15	once	TGTGCCAGCAGCTTTATAGCGGGGGGGCTCTATGAGCAGTTCTTC	CASSFIAGGLYEQFF
-	TRBJ1-2	TRBV24-1	12	-	TGTGCCACCAGTGACAGGGCAGGTGGCTACACCTTC	CATSDRAGGYTF
-	TRBJ2-3	TRBV27	14	-	TGTGCCAGCAGCCCGGGACACCGCACAGATACGCAGTATTTT	CASSPGHRTDTQYF
-	TRBJ2-1	TRBV7-9	15	-	TGTGCCAGCAGCCCCTCTACGCGATCTAACAATGAGCAGTTCTTC	CASSPSTRSNNEQFF
TRBD1	TRBJ2-3	TRBV2	15	-	TGTGCCAGCAGTGATAAAACAGGGGGCGCAGATACGCAGTATTTT	CASSDKTGGADTQYF
-	TRBJ1-5	TRBV19	13	-	TGTGCCAGTAGTAAAACAGCTAATCAGCCCCAGCATTTT	CASSKTANQPQHF
TRBD1	TRBJ1-3	TRBV6-6	17	-	TGTGCCAGCAGTCTTTCGGGACAGGGCAACTCTGGAAACACCATATATTTT	CASSLSGQGNSGNTIYF
TRBD2	TRBJ2-5	TRBV7-2	15	-	TGTGCCAGCAGCACTGGACTAGCGGGAGAAGAGACCCAGTACTTC	CASSTGLAGEETQYF
-	TRBJ2-1	TRBV3-1/TRBV3-2	13	-	TGTGCCAGCAGCCAAGAAGTCCATAGTGAGCAGTTCTTC	CASSQEVHSEQFF
-	TRBJ1-4	TRBV7-8	15	-	TGTGCCAGCAGCTTAGTGAGAGGCAGAAATGAAAAACTGTTTTTT	CASSLVRGRNEKLFF
TRBD2	TRBJ2-3	TRBV28	15	once	TGTGCCAGCAGTTTGCCTAGCGGGAACATCGATACGCAGTATTTT	CASSLPSGNIDTQYF
TRBD2	TRBJ2-1	TRBV2	14	-	TGTGCCAGCAGTGGGACTAGCGGGAGTCATGAGCAGTTCTTC	CASSGTSGSHEQFF
TRBD2	TRBJ2-3	TRBV9	16	-	TGTGCCAGCAGCGTTCTAGCGGGGGGCCCAACTGATACGCAGTATTTT	CASSVLAGGPTDTQYF
TRBD1	TRBJ1-1	TRBV19	13	-	TGTGCCAGTACCCCTGAGGGACAGTACGAAGCTTTCTTT	CASTPEGQYEAFF
-	TRBJ1-6	TRBV19	15	-	TGTGCCAGTAGTGCCCCGGGACTGACGAATTCACCCCTCCACTTT	CASSAPGLTNSPLHF
TRBD2	TRBJ2-1	TRBV24-1	16	-	TGTGCCACCAGTGACTTTGTACTAGCGGGAAACAATGAGCAGTTCTTC	CATSDFVLAGNNEQFF
TRBD2	TRBJ2-5	TRBV7-2	14	-	TGTGCCAGCAGCGCAGCGGGGGGACGGGAGACCCAGTACTTC	CASSAAGGRETQYF
TRBD2	TRBJ2-2	TRBV30	17	-	TGTGCCTGGAGTGTACAAACTAGCGGGTCGAACACCGGGGAGCTGTTTTTT	CAWSVQTSGSNTGELFF
TRBD1	TRBJ1-1	TRBV9	14	-	TGTGCCAGCAGCGCCGTCGACAGGGCCACTGAAGCTTTCTTT	CASSAVDRATEAFF
TRBD2	TRBJ2-3	TRBV5-1	16	-	TGCGCCAGCAGCCCGGATATCGGGAGGGGGGACGGTACGCAGTATTTT	CASSPDIGRGDGTQYF
TRBD2	TRBJ2-7	TRBV3-1/TRBV3-2	13	few	TGTGCCAGCAGCCACCAAGCTAGCGGGAAGCAGTACTTC	CASSHQASGKQYF
TRBD2	TRBJ2-7	TRBV12-3/TRBV12-4	13	-	TGTGCCAGCAGTTTACTAGCGGGGTACGAGCAGTACTTC	CASSLLAGYEQYF
-	TRBJ1-3	TRBV12-3/TRBV12-4	13	once	TGTGCCAGCAGACTCCCCTCTGGAAACACCATATATTTT	CASRLPSGNTIYF
-	TRBJ2-1	TRBV5-4	14	-	TGTGCCAGCAAGGACAGTGCCTCCTACAATGAGCAGTTCTTC	CASKDSASYNEQFF
TRBD2	TRBJ2-5	TRBV6-2/TRBV6-3	15	-	TGTGCCAGCAGCCGGGGACTAGGACGCCAAGAGACCCAGTACTTC	CASSRGLGRQETQYF
TRBD2	TRBJ2-1	TRBV6-5	15	-	TGTGCCAGCAGCGCGACTAGCGGGCCGAACAATGAGCAGTTCTTC	CASSATSGPNNEQFF
-	TRBJ1-5	TRBV7-8	13	-	TGTGCCAGCAGTGAAGTCGGGGGTCGGCCCCAGCATTTT	CASSEVGGRPQHF
-	TRBJ1-6	TRBV2	15	once	TGTGCCAGCAGTCTGACAGACGTGTTGGGTTCACCCCTCCACTTT	CASSLTDVLGSPLHF
-	TRBJ1-1	TRBV18	15	-	TGTGCCAGCTCACCACTAGGTCTAGTGAACACTGAAGCTTTCTTT	CASSPLGLVNTEAFF
-	TRBJ2-5	TRBV18	13	-	TGTGCCAGCTCACCGGAGTTAGAGGAGACCCAGTACTTC	CASSPELEETQYF
-	TRBJ2-5	TRBV6-6	11	-	TGTGCCAGCAGCCGGGAAGAGACCCAGTACTTC	CASSREETQYF
-	TRBJ2-2	TRBV11-3	15	once	TGTGCCAGCAGCTTCGGAGGGGCCTCTGCCGGGGAGCTGTTTTTT	CASSFGGASAGELFF
-	TRBJ2-5	TRBV6-6	15	-	TGTGCCAGCAGCCGCCAGGGGTGGTCAGCGGAGACCCAGTACTTC	CASSRQGWSAETQYF
TRBD2	TRBJ2-4	TRBV7-3	13	-	TGTGCCAGCAGCTCTAGCGGGAGCAACATTCAGTACTTC	CASSSSGSNIQYF
-	TRBJ2-1	TRBV11-3	20	-	TGTGCCAGCAGCTTAGGGTCTAGCGGAGGGGGTTGGGGCTCCTACAATGAGCAGTTCTTC	CASSLGSSGGGWGSYNEQFF
-	TRBJ1-2	TRBV6-5	14	-	TGTGCCAGCGGAAAGACAGGAATTTACTATGGCTACACCTTC	CASGKTGIYYGYTF
-	TRBJ1-2	TRBV28	13	-	TGTGCCAGCCGTAAGACAGACACTTATGGCTACACCTTC	CASRKTDTYGYTF
TRBD1	TRBJ1-3	TRBV2	13	few	TGTGCCAGCACAGGGGGTACTGGAAACACCATATATTTT	CASTGGTGNTIYF
TRBD2	TRBJ2-1	TRBV14	17	once	TGTGCCAGCAGCCAGAACCAACTAGCGGGGACTTACAATGAGCAGTTCTTC	CASSQNQLAGTYNEQFF
-	TRBJ1-4	TRBV15	15	few	TGTGCCACCAGCAGTCCGGGTGTAACTAATGAAAAACTGTTTTTT	CATSSPGVTNEKLFF